The TCR beta chain described here comes from a study of T cell repertoires in cytomegalovirus infection (dated by TCRdb to between 2017 and 2020). Study-level background: Peptide stimulations targeted recently identified HLA-C-restricted CMV epitopes, whose presentation resists viral immunomodulation, together with well-studied HLA-B-restricted epitopes. The HLA type of each donor mattered for the analysis, because public TCR beta signatures pointed to carriage of CMV infection along with the matching HLA type.

Paper-wide results and their limitations: In both this cohort and an independent cohort of 300 to 450 donors, the cumulative frequency of public TCR beta family members distinguished carriers of CMV infection plus the relevant HLA type. The ex vivo response was dominated by HLA-C-restricted CMV-specific TCR beta clonotypes, and the single most frequent clonotype in two of eight donors was supplied by these HLA-C-restricted clonotypes.

This clonotype was seen only a few times. The target of this receptor is not known. No much larger clone exists at a distance of one base, and base qualities are not known. Sample treatment or condition, as interpreted from the label and publication: in vitro stimulation with specific CMV peptide epitopes to enrich CMV-specific T cells. Instrument used: Illumina HiSeq 1500. TCRdb reanalyzed the raw reads on its own, using fastp at Q25 for trimming and MiXCR for clone calling, and kept in-frame beta chains. All rows with the same CDR3 protein become a single entry with the most common DNA and genes. For this sample the table gives under 130,000 distinct CDR3 sequences, of which 35% to 50% were detected only once. The top ten clonotypes cover around 70% of the sample. Ends trimmed: V by 5 bases, J by 2 bases; bases unmatched to a gene: 6. The germline V gene gives CDR1 as SGHVS and CDR2 as FNYEAQ. The CDR3 spans 15 residues, from the cysteine through the phenylalanine. This entry keeps only the CDR3 DNA: 45 bases, framed from base 1.

The V and J genes are TRBV7-6 and TRBJ2-7; the junction holds 10 bases that match TRBD2. This clonotype was obtained from a human donor in good health (CMV status not recorded). Some clones in this sample may be carry-over from other donors' samples. Source: CD8+ T cells from cultured PBMCs, taken from culture after CMV antigen stimulation. The CDR3 reads as follows: CASSLGTSAAYEQYF. In nucleotides, the sequence is TGTGCCAGCAGCCTAGGGACTAGCGCCGCCTACGAGCAGTACTTC.